Listed here are 18 T cell receptor beta chains from one sample, sequenced in a study of T cell responses to AZD1222 COVID-19 vaccine (dated by TCRdb to about 2021). Library preparation employed the immunoSEQ multiplex PCR assay. Here the immuneACCESS table is served through TCRdb, limited to in-frame sequences with V and J called. Missing clones are a known gap in these copies; in checked studies unresolved V genes cover under half, and the rest lacks a known reason. Across this sample there are about 83,000 clones, with more than 70% seen only once. The ten biggest clones cover about 9.5% of the sample. The time point label, read with the paper, signifies: baseline before first vaccination. The sample consisted of peripheral blood, taken on day 0 of AZD1222 vaccination. Every receptor here comes from an adult in good health.

V gene TRBV7-9 combines with J gene TRBJ2-7; D tentatively reads TRBD1 or TRBD2 (5 bases each). CDR3 size: 16 residues. V gave up 5 bases and J gave up 0 bases, with 17 bases separating them. Per germline, CDR1 SEHNR and CDR2 FQNEAQ (reference sequence). This CDR3 is CASSGPTSGSSYEQYF. As DNA, the CDR3 is TGTGCCAGCAGCGGTCCGACCTCAGGGAGCTCCTACGAGCAGTACTTC.

The rearrangement joins TRBV7-9 to TRBJ2-7; D might be TRBD2 (6 bases). The ends were cut back, 1 base at V and 5 bases at J, with 9 bases in the middle. The germline CDR1 and CDR2 sequences are SEHNR and FQNEAQ (reference sequence). CDR3 length: 13 amino acids. CDR3 in amino acids: CASSLVGGDEQYF. CDR3 bases: TGTGCCAGCAGCTTAGTAGGAGGGGACGAGCAGTACTTC.

The CDR3 DNA reads as TGTGCCAGCTCACCAGCTAGCGGGAAAGATACGCAGTATTTT. Its translation: CASSPASGKDTQYF. This sequence joins TRBV18 and TRBJ2-3; 9 bases are shared with TRBD2. Germline CDR1 is KGHSH and CDR2 is LQKENI. J was trimmed by 5 bases and V by 2 bases; bases with no gene match: 2. The CDR3 contains 14 residues. Supplemented by reference TRBV18 and TRBJ2-3, the full variable domain reads NAGVMQNPRHLVRRRGQEARLRCSPMKGHSHVYWYRQLPEEGLKFMVYLQKENIIDESGMPKERFSAEFPKEGPSILRIQQVVRGDSAAYFCASSPASGKDTQYFGPGTRLTVL.

In DNA form, the CDR3 reads TGTGCCAGCAGTTTTTACGGCTCTGGGGCCAACGTCCTGACTTTC. Amino acids: CASSFYGSGANVLTF. V gene TRBV2 combines with J gene TRBJ2-6; D uncertain. This CDR3 is built from 15 residues. Germline CDR1 SNHLY, CDR2 FYNNEI. Between the trimmed V and J ends, which lost 5 bases and 0 bases, there was a span of 8 bases.

The rearrangement joins TRBV6-5 to TRBJ2-3; D unclear. The CDR3 covers 14 residues. Germline V gene lookup returns CDR1 MNHEY and CDR2 SVGAGI. Trimming cost V 6 bases and J 4 bases, with 14 bases left between them. In nucleotides, the CDR3 is TGTGCCAGCAGCCCCCCTGGTGGCGCAGATACGCAGTATTTT. This translates into CASSPPGGADTQYF.

The chain carries TRBV19 and TRBJ2-1; the match to TRBD2 covers 14 bases. Germline V gives CDR1 LNHDA, CDR2 SQIVND (reference sequence). J lost 3 bases, V lost 6 bases, and 7 bases had no gene match. This CDR3 contains 17 residues. CDR3 protein: CASRPGLAGVGYNEQFF. The CDR3 DNA follows: TGTGCCAGTAGACCGGGACTAGCGGGAGTAGGCTACAATGAGCAGTTCTTC.

This chain connects TRBV19 to TRBJ2-2, with TRBD1 matching 8 bases. The junction had 12 bases not matched to a gene; V was cut back by 7 bases and J by 5 bases. Germline CDR1 is LNHDA and CDR2 is SQIVND (reference sequence). This CDR3 is 16 amino acids long. The CDR3 DNA sequence: TGTGCCAGTATCGATTCGGACAGGGCTGGGACCGGGGAGCTGTTTTTT. Protein: CASIDSDRAGTGELFF.

The chain joins TRBV7-9 to TRBJ2-7; 10 bases agree with TRBD1. This CDR3 spans 13 amino acids. Germline CDR1 SEHNR, CDR2 FQNEAQ (reference sequence). V shed 6 bases and J 4 bases; nucleotides not matched to a gene: 3. The CDR3 loop is CASRWTGGYEQYF. CDR3 sequence (DNA): TGTGCCAGCAGATGGACAGGGGGGTACGAGCAGTACTTC. The full variable domain, in which reference TRBV7-9 and TRBJ2-7 provide the parts outside the CDR3, is DTGVSQNPRHKITKRGQNVTFRCDPISEHNRLYWYRQTLGQGPEFLTYFQNEAQLEKSRLLSDRFSAERPKGSFSTLEIQRTEQGDSAMYLCASRWTGGYEQYFGPGTRLTVT.

The V and J genes are TRBV7-3 and TRBJ1-2; D perhaps matches TRBD1 (5 bases). The CDR3 extends over 15 amino acids. Germline V gives CDR1 SGHTA, CDR2 FQGTGA. V gave up 4 bases and J gave up 6 bases, with 18 bases separating them. The chain's CDR3 is CASSSTPGLRDGYTF. In DNA form, the CDR3 reads TGTGCCAGCAGCTCAACTCCGGGACTCCGGGATGGCTACACCTTC.

This clone was observed once. The CDR3: CASSQEEWGRRSAGHITEAFF. CDR3 nucleotide sequence: TGCGCCAGCAGCCAAGAGGAATGGGGGCGCAGGTCGGCCGGTCACATCACTGAAGCTTTCTTT. V and J are TRBV4-1 and TRBJ1-1, with D maybe TRBD1 (6 bases). Germline V gene lookup returns CDR1 MGHRA and CDR2 YSYEKL. The CDR3 consists of 21 residues. V gave up 0 bases and J gave up 4 bases, with 30 bases separating them.

This chain uses TRBV6-6 with TRBJ1-5; D unresolved. In germline, CDR1 is MNHNY, CDR2 SVGAGI (reference sequence). The CDR3 spans 13 residues. V lost 7 bases to trimming and J lost 0 bases, with 7 bases between them. The CDR3: CASTYYSNQPQHF. CDR3 coding DNA: TGTGCCAGCACCTACTATAGCAATCAGCCCCAGCATTTT.

The V gene is TRBV6-5, the J gene TRBJ2-5; TRBD2 matches 8 bases. CDR3 length equals 15 residues. The trim removed 1 base at V and 5 bases at J, leaving 6 bases unmatched. Germline V gene lookup returns CDR1 MNHEY and CDR2 SVGAGI. CDR3 in DNA: TGTGCCAGCAGTTACTACGGGGGGGCTGGCGAGACCCAGTACTTC. Translated, it gives CASSYYGGAGETQYF.

The V gene is TRBV2, the J gene TRBJ1-1; D not resolved. Germline CDR1 and CDR2: SNHLY and FYNNEI. The CDR3 covers 16 residues. The V gene lost 6 bases and the J gene lost 0 bases, with 17 bases spanning the gap. The CDR3 sequence is CASSLLPGLLNTEAFF. The CDR3, as DNA: TGTGCCAGCAGCCTCCTTCCCGGACTGCTGAACACTGAAGCTTTCTTT. Together with reference TRBV2 and TRBJ1-1, the CDR3 gives the full variable domain: EPEVTQTPSHQVTQMGQEVILRCVPISNHLYFYWYRQILGQKVEFLVSFYNNEISEKSEIFDDQFSVERPDGSNFTLKIRSTKLEDSAMYFCASSLLPGLLNTEAFFGQGTRLTVV.

The CDR3: CAWMAGITYEQYF. For the CDR3, the DNA is TGTGCCTGGATGGCAGGGATTACCTACGAGCAGTACTTC. The V call is TRBV30, the J call TRBJ2-7; TRBD1 is a possible D gene (5 bases). Per the germline V gene, CDR1 is GTSNPN and CDR2 is SVGIG (reference sequence). The V end lost 4 bases, the J end lost 2 bases, and 12 bases lay between the germline ends. The CDR3 has 13 residues.

The chain recombines TRBV27 with TRBJ2-5; D ambiguous. Germline V gene data show CDR1 as MNHEY and CDR2 as SMNVEV (reference sequence). Trimming pared 9 bases from V and 9 bases from J, leaving 8 bases between. The CDR3 is 9 amino acids. Here the CDR3 reads CASQAPQYF. As DNA, the CDR3 is TGTGCCAGTCAGGCGCCCCAGTACTTC.

This CDR3 is CASSQGTGGVYEQYF. DNA for the CDR3: TGTGCCAGCAGCCAAGGAACAGGGGGCGTTTACGAGCAGTACTTC. J is TRBJ2-7 and V is TRBV4-2; 9 nucleotides agree with TRBD1. V was clipped by 1 base and J by 4 bases; unmatched bases: 5. The V gene's germline CDR1 is LGHNA and CDR2 YNFKEQ. The CDR3 is made up of 15 amino acids.

V is TRBV7-2 and J is TRBJ2-7; perhaps TRBD2 as D (5 bases). The CDR3 is 14 residues long. From germline, CDR1 is SGHTA and CDR2 FQGNSA. With 5 bases removed from V and 2 bases from J, the gap between germline ends came to 13 bases. The CDR3 sequence is CASSPAARAYEQYF. DNA of the CDR3: TGTGCCAGCAGCCCCGCGGCGCGGGCCTACGAGCAGTACTTC.

The chain combines TRBV2 with TRBJ2-2, with a weak D call TRBD2 (5 bases). The CDR3 extends over 16 amino acids. Trimming shortened V by 6 bases and J by 3 bases, and 17 bases separated the two germline ends. Germline V gives CDR1 SNHLY, CDR2 FYNNEI. CDR3 sequence (DNA): TGTGCCAGCAGCCCCATCGTGGCGCGGGACACCGGGGAGCTGTTTTTT. Amino acids: CASSPIVARDTGELFF.